This TCR beta chain derives from a study of blood T cells in healthy people across ages. Trimming removed 1 base from V and 0 bases from J, with 4 bases in between. Germline-derived CDR1 and CDR2 are LGHDT and YNNKEL (reference sequence). This CDR3 comprises 13 residues. About this clonotype: The conserved phenylalanine or tryptophan is not found at the CDR3 terminus, so this likely reflects a read error.

Using a J-beta primer mix together with a sample-barcoded 5' primer, a second PCR was run for roughly 6 to 12 cycles. One entry per CDR3 protein results from TCRdb running MiXCR on the 5' RACE reads. The table shows 700,000 to 1,000,000 distinct CDR3 sequences, with more than 40% occurring only once. V and J are TRBV3-1 and TRBJ2-7, with no clear D. The material sequenced was blood. The sequence derives from a man aged 55 to 69 in good health. The CDR3 region has the DNA TGTGCCAGCAGCCAAGTGGGCTCCTACGAGCAGTACTTA. It translates to CASSQVGSYEQYL.